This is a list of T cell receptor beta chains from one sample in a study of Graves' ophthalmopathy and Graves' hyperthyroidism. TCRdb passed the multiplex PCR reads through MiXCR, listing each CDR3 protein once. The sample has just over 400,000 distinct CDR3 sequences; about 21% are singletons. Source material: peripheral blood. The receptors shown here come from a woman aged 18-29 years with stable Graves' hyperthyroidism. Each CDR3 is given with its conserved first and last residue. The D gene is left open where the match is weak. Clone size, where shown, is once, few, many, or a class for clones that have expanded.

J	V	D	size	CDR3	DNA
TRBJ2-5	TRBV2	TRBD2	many	CASSREAGALQETQYF	TGTGCCAGCAGTCGAGAAGCGGGAGCTCTCCAAGAGACCCAGTACTTC
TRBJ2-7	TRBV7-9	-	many	CASSLDRGSYEQYF	TGTGCCAGCAGCTTAGACCGGGGGTCCTACGAGCAGTACTTC
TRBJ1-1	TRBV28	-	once	CASSGLEQGDSAFF	TGTGCCAGCAGCGGATTAGAGCAGGGAGATTCAGCTTTCTTT
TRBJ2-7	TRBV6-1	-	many	CASTVETVGEQYF	TGTGCCAGCACCGTGGAGACAGTTGGCGAGCAGTACTTC
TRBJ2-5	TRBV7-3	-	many	CASNVAARQETQYF	TGTGCCAGCAATGTGGCGGCTCGCCAAGAGACCCAGTACTTC
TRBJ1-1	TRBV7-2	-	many	CASRSGQRNTEAFF	TGTGCCAGCAGGTCAGGACAGAGGAACACTGAAGCTTTCTTT
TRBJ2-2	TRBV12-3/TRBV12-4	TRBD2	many	CASSPLAGVANTGELFF	TGTGCCAGCAGTCCACTAGCGGGGGTCGCGAACACCGGGGAGCTGTTTTTT
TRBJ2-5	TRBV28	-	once	CASSLRTGETQYF	TGTGCCAGCAGTTTGCGGACTGGGGAGACCCAGTACTTC
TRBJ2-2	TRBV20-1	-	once	CSARGLAIPGELFF	TGCAGTGCTCGAGGCCTAGCGATACCCGGGGAGCTGTTTTTT
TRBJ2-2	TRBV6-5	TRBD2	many	CASTLLAGGIGELFF	TGTGCCAGCACTTTACTAGCGGGAGGTATCGGGGAGCTGTTTTTT
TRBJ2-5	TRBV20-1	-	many	CSARVTDPGRTYF	TGCAGTGCTAGAGTGACCGACCCCGGGCGTACGTACTTC
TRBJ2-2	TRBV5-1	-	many	CASSPDLEDTGELFF	TGCGCCAGCAGCCCGGACTTGGAGGACACCGGGGAGCTGTTTTTT
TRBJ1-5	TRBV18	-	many	CASSPTAQGNQPQHF	TGTGCCAGCTCACCAACGGCCCAAGGCAATCAGCCCCAGCATTTT
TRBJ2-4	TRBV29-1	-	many	CSGWVKGGQGNIQYF	TGCAGCGGCTGGGTGAAGGGGGGCCAAGGAAACATTCAGTACTTC
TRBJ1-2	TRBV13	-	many	CASSLGGLDPFGYTF	TGTGCCAGCAGCTTAGGGGGGCTAGACCCATTTGGCTACACCTTC
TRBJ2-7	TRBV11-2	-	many	CASSLDFWASYEQYF	TGTGCCAGCAGCTTAGATTTCTGGGCGTCCTACGAGCAGTACTTC
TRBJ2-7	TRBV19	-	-	CVSSPGEQYF	TGTGTCAGTAGTCCAGGCGAGCAGTACTTC
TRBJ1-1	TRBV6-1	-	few	CASSRGDKREAFF	TGTGCCAGCAGTAGGGGGGACAAGCGAGAAGCTTTCTTT
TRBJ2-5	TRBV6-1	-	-	CASSETPDGVKYF	TGTGCCAGCAGTGAAACCCCGGACGGAGTTAAGTACTTC
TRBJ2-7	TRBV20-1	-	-	CSARDPVTTSYEQYF	TGCAGTGCTAGAGATCCGGTAACCACCTCCTACGAGCAGTACTTC
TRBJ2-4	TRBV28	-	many	CASSLTGDKNIQYF	TGTGCCAGCAGTTTAACGGGGGATAAAAACATTCAGTACTTC
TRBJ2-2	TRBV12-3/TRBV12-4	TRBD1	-	CASSVYRGQELFF	TGTGCCAGCAGTGTCTACAGGGGGCAGGAGCTGTTTTTT
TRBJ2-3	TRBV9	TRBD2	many	CASSRGGGLAGTDTQYF	TGTGCCAGCAGCCGAGGGGGTGGACTAGCGGGCACAGATACGCAGTATTTT
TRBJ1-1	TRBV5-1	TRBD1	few	CACSSGTGNTEAFF	TGCGCCTGCAGCTCGGGGACAGGGAACACTGAAGCTTTCTTT
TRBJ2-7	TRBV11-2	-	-	CASSLGGLRGEQYF	TGTGCCAGCAGCTTGGGCGGGTTAAGGGGCGAGCAGTACTTC
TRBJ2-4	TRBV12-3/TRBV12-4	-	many	CASSFGGKNIKYF	TGTGCCAGCAGTTTCGGAGGGAAAAACATTAAGTACTTC
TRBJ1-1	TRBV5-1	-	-	CASSLGEYSTEAFF	TGCGCCAGCAGCTTGGGAGAATACAGCACTGAAGCTTTCTTT
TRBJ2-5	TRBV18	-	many	CASSPMSEETQYF	TGTGCCAGCTCACCGATGTCAGAAGAGACCCAGTACTTC
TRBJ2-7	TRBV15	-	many	CATSISPFRLGSYEQYF	TGTGCCACCAGCATCTCCCCGTTCCGGCTCGGTTCCTACGAGCAGTACTTC
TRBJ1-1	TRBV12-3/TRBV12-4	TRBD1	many	CASILTGGTEAFF	TGTGCCAGCATTCTAACAGGGGGCACTGAAGCTTTCTTT
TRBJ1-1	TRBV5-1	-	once	CASSRAGEVGTEAFF	TGCGCCAGCAGCAGGGCAGGGGAGGTTGGCACTGAAGCTTTCTTT
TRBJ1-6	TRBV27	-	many	CASSNRVSPLHF	TGTGCCAGCAGCAACAGGGTTTCACCCCTCCACTTT
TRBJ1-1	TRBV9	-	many	CASSVDPGTEAFF	TGTGCCAGCAGCGTAGATCCTGGCACTGAAGCTTTCTTT
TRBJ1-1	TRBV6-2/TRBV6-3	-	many	CASSYRDMLNTEAFF	TGTGCCAGCAGTTATCGGGACATGTTGAACACTGAAGCTTTCTTT
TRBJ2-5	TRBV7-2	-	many	CASSLSEGTQTQYF	TGTGCCAGCAGCTTAAGCGAGGGGACGCAGACCCAGTACTTC
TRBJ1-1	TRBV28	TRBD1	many	CASGGDRYMNTEAFF	TGTGCCAGCGGGGGGGACAGGTACATGAACACTGAAGCTTTCTTT
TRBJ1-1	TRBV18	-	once	CASSVREAVNTEAFF	TGTGCCAGCTCAGTTCGGGAGGCTGTGAACACTGAAGCTTTCTTT
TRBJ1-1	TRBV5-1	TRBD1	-	CASSTTGVTEAFF	TGCGCCAGCAGTACCACAGGGGTCACTGAAGCTTTCTTT
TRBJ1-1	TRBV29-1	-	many	CSVEHRQVNTEAFF	TGCAGCGTTGAACATCGCCAGGTGAACACTGAAGCTTTCTTT